Detailed here is one T cell receptor beta chain. This specimen comes from a study of blood T cell repertoires in COVID-19. CDR1 is LGHDT, CDR2 YNNKEL, per germline (reference sequence). The length of the CDR3 is 15 residues. Unmatched junction bases numbered 3, after V lost 2 bases and J lost 0 bases. Using immunoSEQ multiplex PCR, the repertoire was profiled, and TCRdb retains in-frame clones only, with some absent. The sample lists 150,000 to 200,000 clones; around 82% were seen once. The sequence came from a woman aged 60-75 years with acute COVID-19. Sequences were obtained from PBMCs or T cells enriched from blood (not recorded which). This chain joins TRBV3-1 (or the pseudogene TRBV3-2) and TRBJ1-2; 7 nucleotides match TRBD1. The CDR3: CASSQRDSTNYGYTF. CDR3 sequence (DNA): TGTGCCAGCAGCCAACGGGACAGCACTAACTATGGCTACACCTTC.